The T cell receptor beta chain under discussion was sequenced for a study of cytomegalovirus exposure and HLA in healthy donors. The PCR ran on 60 Vbeta and 13 Jbeta primers. The method was immunoSEQ multiplex PCR; TCRdb's version includes in-frame clones alone and lacks a portion of them. Of 100,000 to 150,000 clones in the sample, 60% to 85% were seen once. The CDR3 is 15 amino acids. Per the germline V gene, CDR1 is LNHDA and CDR2 is SQIVND (reference sequence). V lost 2 bases, J lost 7 bases, and 15 bases lay in between. The V and J genes are TRBV19 and TRBJ1-5; D is unresolved. The TCR originated in a human donor in good health. Sequenced input: PBMCs. The CDR3 sequence: CASSIRAGRIQPQHF. The DNA for the CDR3 is TGTGCCAGTAGTATAAGGGCGGGCCGGATACAGCCCCAGCATTTT.